The T cell receptor (beta chain) under discussion was sequenced for a study of T cell responses to AZD1222 COVID-19 vaccine. Study outcomes and limitations: Spike-specific TCR breadth and depth grew following two AZD1222 doses.

For this clone: What it recognizes is unknown.

The CDR3 covers 12 residues. Germline V gives CDR1 SGHNT, CDR2 YYREEE (reference sequence). Trimming took 4 bases from V and 2 from J, leaving 6 bases between them. Measured with immunoSEQ multiplex PCR; TCRdb has only the in-frame clones, and not every one. The table shows fewer than 6,000 clones, with around 91% occurring only once. This material consisted of peripheral blood, taken 28 days after the second AZD1222 dose. J is TRBJ2-5 and V is TRBV5-4; no reliable D call. The sequence came from an adult who received the AZD1222 COVID-19 vaccine. CDR3 loop: CASSTQQETQYF. The DNA for the CDR3 is TGTGCCAGCAGCACCCAACAAGAGACCCAGTACTTC.